This T cell receptor beta chain was captured in a study of blood T cell repertoires in COVID-19. Across the whole study: There were acute and convalescent COVID-19 samples, and they came from the United States, Italy and Spain.

TCRdb keeps only in-frame clones here, not all; method: immunoSEQ multiplex PCR. The sample yields more than 300,000 clones, roughly nine tenths seen once. Per germline, CDR1 SGHRS and CDR2 YFSETQ. The ends were cut back, 1 base at V and 0 bases at J, with 21 bases in the middle. The CDR3 covers 19 residues. This clonotype was sampled from a woman under 40 who had recovered from COVID-19. V and J are TRBV5-1 and TRBJ2-3; D gene uncertain. Material for sequencing was PBMCs or T cells enriched from blood (not recorded which). The CDR3 reads CASSLLSAHSYPSTDTQYF. The CDR3 bases are TGCGCCAGCAGCTTGTTAAGCGCCCATTCCTACCCTAGCACAGATACGCAGTATTTT.